This T cell receptor beta chain was sequenced during a study of CD8 T cells in Susac syndrome. CDR1 and CDR2 (germline): SGHNT, YYREEE (reference sequence). The CDR3 length is 11 residues. V was cut by 6 bases and J by 9 bases, with 12 bases left in between. cDNA came from about 0.46 to 1 ug RNA primed by random hexamers. TCRdb redid the calling of the immunoSEQ multiplex PCR reads with MiXCR, one entry per CDR3 protein. The profile shows approximately 300,000 distinct CDR3 sequences, approximately 85% of them singletons. This clonotype was seen more than once but under ten times. The gene calls are TRBV5-4 and TRBJ1-1; tentative D call: TRBD1 (5 bases). The TCR comes from a human donor with multiple sclerosis. Material: CD8+ T cells from PBMCs. The CDR3 spells CASTRGEQAFF. The CDR3 region has the DNA TGTGCCAGCACCCGGGGGGAACAAGCTTTCTTT.